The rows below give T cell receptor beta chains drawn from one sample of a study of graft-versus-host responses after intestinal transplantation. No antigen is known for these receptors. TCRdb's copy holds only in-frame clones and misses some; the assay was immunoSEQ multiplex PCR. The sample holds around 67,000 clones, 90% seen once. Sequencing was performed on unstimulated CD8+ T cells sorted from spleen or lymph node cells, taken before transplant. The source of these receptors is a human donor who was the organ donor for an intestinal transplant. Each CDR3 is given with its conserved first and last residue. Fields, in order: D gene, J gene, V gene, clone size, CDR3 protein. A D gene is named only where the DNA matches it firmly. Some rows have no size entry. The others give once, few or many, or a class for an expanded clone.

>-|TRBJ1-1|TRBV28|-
CASSLEGWITEAFF
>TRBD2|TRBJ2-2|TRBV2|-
CASSGLAGRNTGELFF
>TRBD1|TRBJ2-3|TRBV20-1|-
CSAWDRLTQYF
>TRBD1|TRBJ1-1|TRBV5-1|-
CASSARQGAFTEAFF
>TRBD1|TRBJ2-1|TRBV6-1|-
CASRAGTGQGQFF
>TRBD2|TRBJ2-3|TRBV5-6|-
CASSLYVILAGGSSDTQYF
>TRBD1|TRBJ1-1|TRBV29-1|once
CSARQGMNTEAFF
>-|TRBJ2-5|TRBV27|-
CASSTEKIQETQYF
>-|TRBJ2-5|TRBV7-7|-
CASSPDGVQETQYF
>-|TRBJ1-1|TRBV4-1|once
CASSPGKNTEAFF
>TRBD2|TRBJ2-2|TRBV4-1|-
CASSQTTSGGNGELFF
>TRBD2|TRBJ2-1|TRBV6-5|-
CASSELAGGTEQFF
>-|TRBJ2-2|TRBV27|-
CASSSPSNTGELFF
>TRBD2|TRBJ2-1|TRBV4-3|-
CASSQDAGAGYNEQFF
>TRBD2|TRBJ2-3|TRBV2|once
CASNDGGTTSTDTQYF
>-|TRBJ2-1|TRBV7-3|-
CASSWGGRNEQFF
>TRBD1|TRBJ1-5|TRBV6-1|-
CASTPRDRGPQPQHF
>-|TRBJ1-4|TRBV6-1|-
CASREGEKLFF
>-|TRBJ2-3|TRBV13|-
CASSLDDSRRGTDTQYF
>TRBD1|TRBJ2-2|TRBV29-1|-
CSVRQGDTGELFF
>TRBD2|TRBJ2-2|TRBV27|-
CASSPLSVAGAPLGTGELFF
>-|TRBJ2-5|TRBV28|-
CASSYPGLQETQYF
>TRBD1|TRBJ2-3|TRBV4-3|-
CASSQDRESDTQYF
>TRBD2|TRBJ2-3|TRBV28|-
CASSRTSGDTQYF
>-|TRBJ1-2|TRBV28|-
CASEQGGGYTF
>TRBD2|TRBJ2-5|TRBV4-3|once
CASSQFSGGGTQYF
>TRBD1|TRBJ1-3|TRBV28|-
CASSLGDSGNTIYF
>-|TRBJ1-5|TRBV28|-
CASSFLNQPQHF
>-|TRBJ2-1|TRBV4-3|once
CASSQEQGQYNEQFF
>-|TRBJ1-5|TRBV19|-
CASSPAGDQPQHF
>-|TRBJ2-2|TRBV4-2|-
CASRERASGELFF
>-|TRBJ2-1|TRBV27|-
CASSLTGLELRGSYNEQFF
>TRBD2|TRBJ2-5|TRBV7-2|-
CASSLASAGGLETQYF
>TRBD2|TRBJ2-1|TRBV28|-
CASSLGGVNEQFF
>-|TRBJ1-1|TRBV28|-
CAGGDYNTEAFF
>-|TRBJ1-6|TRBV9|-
CASSTEGGNSPLHF
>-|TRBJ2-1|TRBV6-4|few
CASSEEQNNEQFF
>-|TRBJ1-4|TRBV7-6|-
CASSPGGGWEKLFF
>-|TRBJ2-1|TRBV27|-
CASSGGGGTYNEQFF
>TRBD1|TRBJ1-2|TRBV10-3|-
CAISPDRGQGVGGYTF
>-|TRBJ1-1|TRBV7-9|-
CASSLAGNEAFF
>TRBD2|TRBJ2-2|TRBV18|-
CASSPGGRANTGELFF
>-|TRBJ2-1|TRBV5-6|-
CASRITYNEQFF
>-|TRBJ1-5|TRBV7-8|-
CASSLRDPKNQPQHF
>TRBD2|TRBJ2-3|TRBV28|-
CASIAGWGTDTQYF
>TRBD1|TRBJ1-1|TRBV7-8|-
CASSALLGTANTEAFF
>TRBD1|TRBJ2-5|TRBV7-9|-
CASSLPRSRQGEMETQYF
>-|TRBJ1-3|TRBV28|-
CASSLLPEASSGNTIYF
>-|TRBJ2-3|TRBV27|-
CASSLAIQQGTDTQYF
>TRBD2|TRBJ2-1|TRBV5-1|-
CASSFGTREYNEQFF
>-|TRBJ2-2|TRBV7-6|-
CASSHEQGNTGELFF
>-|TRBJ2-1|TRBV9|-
CASSEGGVYNEQFF
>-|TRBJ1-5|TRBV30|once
CAWSLEGGNQPQHF
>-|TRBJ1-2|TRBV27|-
CASSSGNGYTF
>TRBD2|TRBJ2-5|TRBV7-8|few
CASSSSGLARETQYF
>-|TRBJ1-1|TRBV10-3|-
CAISESGQNTEAFF
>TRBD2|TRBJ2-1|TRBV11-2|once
CASSLMAGGLRNEQFF
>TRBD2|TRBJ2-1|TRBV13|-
CASSLVSGGSSYNEQFF
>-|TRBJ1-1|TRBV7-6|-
CASSSRFKGDGNTEAFF
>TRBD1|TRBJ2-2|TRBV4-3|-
CASSQDTSDRINTGELFF